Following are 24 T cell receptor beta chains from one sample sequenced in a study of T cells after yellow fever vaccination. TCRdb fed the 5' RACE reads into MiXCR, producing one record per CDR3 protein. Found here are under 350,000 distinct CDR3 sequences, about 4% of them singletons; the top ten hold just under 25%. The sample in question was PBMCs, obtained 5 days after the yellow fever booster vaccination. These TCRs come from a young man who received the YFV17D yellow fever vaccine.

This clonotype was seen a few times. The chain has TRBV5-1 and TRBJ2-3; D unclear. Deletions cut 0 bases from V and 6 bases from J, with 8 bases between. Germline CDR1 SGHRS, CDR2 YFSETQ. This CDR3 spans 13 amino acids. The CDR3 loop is CASSLERADTQYF. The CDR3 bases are TGCGCCAGCAGCTTGGAAAGGGCCGATACGCAGTATTTT.

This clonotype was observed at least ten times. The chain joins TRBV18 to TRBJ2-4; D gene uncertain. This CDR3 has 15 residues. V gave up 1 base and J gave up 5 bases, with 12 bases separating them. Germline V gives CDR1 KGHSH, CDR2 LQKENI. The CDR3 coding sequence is TGTGCCAGCTCACCACAGGGATTGTCCGAAAACATTCAGTACTTC. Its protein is CASSPQGLSENIQYF.

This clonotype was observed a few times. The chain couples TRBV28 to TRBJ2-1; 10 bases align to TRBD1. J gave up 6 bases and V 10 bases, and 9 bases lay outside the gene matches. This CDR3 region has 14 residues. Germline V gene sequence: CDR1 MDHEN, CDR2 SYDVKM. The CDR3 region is CAIAGTGDRNEQFF. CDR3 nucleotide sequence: TGTGCCATCGCCGGGACAGGGGACCGCAATGAGCAGTTCTTC.

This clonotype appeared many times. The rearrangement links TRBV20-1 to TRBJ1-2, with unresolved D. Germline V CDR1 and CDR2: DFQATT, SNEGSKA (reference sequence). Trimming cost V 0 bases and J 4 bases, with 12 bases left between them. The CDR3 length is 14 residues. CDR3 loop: CSARETLGAYGYTF. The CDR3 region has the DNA TGCAGTGCTAGAGAGACCCTCGGCGCCTATGGCTACACCTTC.

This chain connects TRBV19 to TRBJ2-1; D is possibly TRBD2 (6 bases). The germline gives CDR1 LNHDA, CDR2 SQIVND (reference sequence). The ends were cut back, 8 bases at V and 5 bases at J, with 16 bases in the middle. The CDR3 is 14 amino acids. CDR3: CASRIRGLNNEQFF. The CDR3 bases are TGTGCCAGTCGGATCCGGGGACTGAACAATGAGCAGTTCTTC.

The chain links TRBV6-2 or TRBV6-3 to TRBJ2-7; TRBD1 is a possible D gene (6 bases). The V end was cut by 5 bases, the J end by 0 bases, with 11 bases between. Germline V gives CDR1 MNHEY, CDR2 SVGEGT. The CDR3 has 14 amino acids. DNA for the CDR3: TGTGCCAGCAGTCGACAGGAGATCTCCTACGAGCAGTACTTC. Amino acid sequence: CASSRQEISYEQYF.

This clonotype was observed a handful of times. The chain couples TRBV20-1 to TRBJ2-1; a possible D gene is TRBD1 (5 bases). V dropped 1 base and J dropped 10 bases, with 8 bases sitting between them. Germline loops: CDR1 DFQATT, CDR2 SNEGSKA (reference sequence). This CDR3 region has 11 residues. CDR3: CSARVREEQFF. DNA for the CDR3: TGCAGTGCTAGAGTCAGGGAAGAGCAGTTCTTC.

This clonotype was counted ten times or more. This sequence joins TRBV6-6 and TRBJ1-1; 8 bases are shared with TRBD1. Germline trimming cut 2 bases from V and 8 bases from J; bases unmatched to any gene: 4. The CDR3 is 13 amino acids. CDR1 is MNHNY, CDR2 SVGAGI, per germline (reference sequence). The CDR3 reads CASSYQGAWEAFF. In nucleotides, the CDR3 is TGTGCCAGCAGTTACCAGGGGGCTTGGGAAGCTTTCTTT.

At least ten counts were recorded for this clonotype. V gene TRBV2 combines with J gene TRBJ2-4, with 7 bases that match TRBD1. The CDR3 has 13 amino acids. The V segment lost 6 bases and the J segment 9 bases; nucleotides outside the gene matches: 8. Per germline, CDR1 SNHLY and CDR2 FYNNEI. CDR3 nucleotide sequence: TGTGCCAGCAGGGATCGACAGGGCTCCATTCAGTACTTC. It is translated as CASRDRQGSIQYF. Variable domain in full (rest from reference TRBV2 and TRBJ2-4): EPEVTQTPSHQVTQMGQEVILRCVPISNHLYFYWYRQILGQKVEFLVSFYNNEISEKSEIFDDQFSVERPDGSNFTLKIRSTKLEDSAMYFCASRDRQGSIQYFGAGTRLSVL.

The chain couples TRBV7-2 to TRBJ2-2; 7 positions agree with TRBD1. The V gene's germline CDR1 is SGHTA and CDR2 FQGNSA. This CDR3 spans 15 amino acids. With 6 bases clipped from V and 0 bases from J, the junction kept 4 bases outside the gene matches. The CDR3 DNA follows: TGTGCCAGCAGACTGACAGGGACGAACACCGGGGAGCTGTTTTTT. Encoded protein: CASRLTGTNTGELFF.

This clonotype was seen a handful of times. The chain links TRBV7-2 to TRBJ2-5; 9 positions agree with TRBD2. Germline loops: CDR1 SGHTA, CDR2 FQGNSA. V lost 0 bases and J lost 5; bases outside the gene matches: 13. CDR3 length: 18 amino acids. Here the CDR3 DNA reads TGTGCCAGCAGCTTAGCTTGGAAGGTAGCGGGGGTACGTGAGACCCAGTACTTC. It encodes CASSLAWKVAGVRETQYF.

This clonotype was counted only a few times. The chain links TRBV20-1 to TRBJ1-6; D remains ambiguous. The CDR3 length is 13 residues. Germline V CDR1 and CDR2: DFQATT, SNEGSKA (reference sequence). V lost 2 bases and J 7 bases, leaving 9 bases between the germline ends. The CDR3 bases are TGCAGTGCTAGAACACAGCTGAATTCACCCCTCCACTTT. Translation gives CSARTQLNSPLHF.

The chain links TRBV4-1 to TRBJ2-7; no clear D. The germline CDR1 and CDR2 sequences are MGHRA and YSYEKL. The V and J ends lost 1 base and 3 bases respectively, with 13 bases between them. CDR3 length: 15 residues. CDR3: CASSQGVSGNYEQYF. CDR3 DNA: TGCGCCAGCAGCCAAGGGGTGTCCGGCAACTACGAGCAGTACTTC.

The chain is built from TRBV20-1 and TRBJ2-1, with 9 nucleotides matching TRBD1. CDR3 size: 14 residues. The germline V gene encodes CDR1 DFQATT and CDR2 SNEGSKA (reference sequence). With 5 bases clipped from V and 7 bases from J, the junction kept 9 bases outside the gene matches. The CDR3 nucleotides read TGCAGTGCTGCAAGGCACAGGGGGCGGAATGAGCAGTTCTTC. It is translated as CSAARHRGRNEQFF.

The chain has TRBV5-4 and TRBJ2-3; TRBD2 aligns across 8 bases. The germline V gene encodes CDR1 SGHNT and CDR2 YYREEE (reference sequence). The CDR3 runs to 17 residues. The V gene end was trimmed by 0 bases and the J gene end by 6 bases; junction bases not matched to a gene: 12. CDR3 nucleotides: TGTGCCAGCAGCTTGGCTAGCCGGGGGGGAGTCCGGGATACGCAGTATTTT. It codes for CASSLASRGGVRDTQYF.

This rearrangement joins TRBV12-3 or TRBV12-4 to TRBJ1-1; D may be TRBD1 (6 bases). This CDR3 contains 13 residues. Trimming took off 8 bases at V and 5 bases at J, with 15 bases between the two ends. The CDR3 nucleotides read TGTGCCAGCTCAGTGGGGGGCTGGACTGAAGCTTTCTTT. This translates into CASSVGGWTEAFF.

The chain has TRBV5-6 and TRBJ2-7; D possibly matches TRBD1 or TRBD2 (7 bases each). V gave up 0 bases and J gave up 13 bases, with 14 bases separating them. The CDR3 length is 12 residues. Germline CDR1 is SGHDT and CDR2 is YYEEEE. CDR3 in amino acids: CASSLAGGDVYV. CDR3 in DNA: TGTGCCAGCAGCTTGGCAGGGGGGGATGTATACGTC.

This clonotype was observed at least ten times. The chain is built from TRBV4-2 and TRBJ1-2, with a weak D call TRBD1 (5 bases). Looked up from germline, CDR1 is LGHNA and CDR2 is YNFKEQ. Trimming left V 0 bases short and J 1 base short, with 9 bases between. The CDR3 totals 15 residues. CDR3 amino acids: CASSQDWGINYGYTF. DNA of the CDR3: TGTGCCAGCAGCCAAGATTGGGGGATTAACTATGGCTACACCTTC.

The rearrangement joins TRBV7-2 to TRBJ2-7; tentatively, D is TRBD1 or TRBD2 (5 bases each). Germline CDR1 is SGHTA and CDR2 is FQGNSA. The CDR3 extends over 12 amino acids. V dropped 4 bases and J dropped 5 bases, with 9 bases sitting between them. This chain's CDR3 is CASSYWGNEQYF. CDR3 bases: TGTGCCAGCAGCTATTGGGGGAACGAGCAGTACTTC.

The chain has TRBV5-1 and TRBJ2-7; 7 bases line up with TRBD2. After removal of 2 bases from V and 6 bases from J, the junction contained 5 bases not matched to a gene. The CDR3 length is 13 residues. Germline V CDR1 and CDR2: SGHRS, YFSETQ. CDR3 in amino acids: CASSFRAGVEQYF. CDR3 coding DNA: TGCGCCAGCAGCTTCAGGGCGGGGGTCGAGCAGTACTTC.

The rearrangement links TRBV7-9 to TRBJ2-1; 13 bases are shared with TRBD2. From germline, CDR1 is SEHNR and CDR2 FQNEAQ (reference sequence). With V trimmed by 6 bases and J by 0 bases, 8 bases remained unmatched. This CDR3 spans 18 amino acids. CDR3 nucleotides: TGTGCCAGCAGGGCCGGGACTAGCGGGGCTAACTCCTACAATGAGCAGTTCTTC. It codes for CASRAGTSGANSYNEQFF.

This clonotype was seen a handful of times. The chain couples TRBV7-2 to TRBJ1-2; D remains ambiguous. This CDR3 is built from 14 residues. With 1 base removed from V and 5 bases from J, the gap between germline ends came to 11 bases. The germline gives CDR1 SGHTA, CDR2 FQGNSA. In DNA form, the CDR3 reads TGTGCCAGCAGCTTAGAAGACGTGATGTATGGCTACACCTTC. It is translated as CASSLEDVMYGYTF.

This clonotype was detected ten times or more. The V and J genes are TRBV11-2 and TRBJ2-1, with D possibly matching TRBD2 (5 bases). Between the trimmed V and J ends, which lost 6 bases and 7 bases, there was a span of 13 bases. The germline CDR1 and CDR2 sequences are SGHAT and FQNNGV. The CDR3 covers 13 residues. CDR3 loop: CASSLGLQNEQFF. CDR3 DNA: TGTGCCAGCAGTCTCGGACTTCAAAATGAGCAGTTCTTC.

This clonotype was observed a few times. The CDR3 DNA reads as TGTGCCAGCAGCGTAGAGGGGGCTTTTAGCCACGAGCAGTACTTC. Its protein product is CASSVEGAFSHEQYF. The chain combines TRBV9 with TRBJ2-7; TRBD1 aligns across 7 bases. CDR3 length: 15 residues. V was pared by 0 bases and J by 5 bases, with 8 bases of the junction left unmatched. Germline V gene sequence: CDR1 SGDLS, CDR2 YYNGEE. Based on the CDR3 plus reference TRBV9 and TRBJ2-7, the full variable domain is DSGVTQTPKHLITATGQRVTLRCSPRSGDLSVYWYQQSLDQGLQFLIQYYNGEERAKGNILERFSAQQFPDLHSELNLSSLELGDSALYFCASSVEGAFSHEQYFGPGTRLTVT.